This TCR beta chain was found in a study of blood T cells in healthy people across ages. Worth noting for this clonotype: The antigen is unknown.

A sample-barcoded 5' primer and a J-beta primer mix were used in a second PCR of roughly 7 to 11 cycles. Every cDNA molecule bore a tag from a template-switch adaptor containing 12 random nucleotides. A single record per CDR3 protein comes from TCRdb applying MiXCR to the 5' RACE reads. The sample yields 1,300,000 or so distinct CDR3 sequences, roughly 59% seen once. The CDR3 has 14 amino acids. Germline-derived CDR1 and CDR2 are MGHDK and SYGVNS. V shed 3 bases, J shed 8 bases, and the junction held 9 bases outside the gene matches. General study results and limits: Unsorted PBMCs ruled out conclusive naive versus antigen-experienced comparison.

Sequencing used blood. The source of this sequence is a man between 18 and 29 years old in good health. This rearrangement joins TRBV25-1 to TRBJ1-2, with 7 nucleotides matching TRBD1. The CDR3 reads CASSELNRGFGYTF. Here the CDR3 DNA reads TGTGCCAGCAGTGAGCTGAACAGGGGTTTCGGCTACACCTTC.